The 20 T cell receptor beta chains in this list originate from one sample, sequenced in a study of blood T cell repertoires in COVID-19. Using immunoSEQ multiplex PCR, the repertoire was profiled, and TCRdb retains in-frame clones only, with some absent. The repertoire holds some 120,000 clones, with around four fifths as singletons. Sequencing input: peripheral blood. These receptors all come from a human donor in a cohort sampled during active COVID-19.

V usage is TRBV4-2 and J usage is TRBJ2-1; 7 bases agree with TRBD2. This CDR3 has 15 amino acids. V lost 4 bases to trimming and J lost 8 bases; unmatched junction nucleotides: 11. CDR1 and CDR2 from the germline V gene are LGHNA and YNFKEQ. CDR3 sequence: CASSLERGSFHEQFF. The CDR3 DNA follows: TGTGCCAGCAGCCTCGAGCGGGGCAGTTTCCATGAGCAGTTCTTC.

The chain combines TRBV6-2 or TRBV6-3 with TRBJ2-7, with no clear D. V was clipped by 2 bases and J by 5 bases, with 10 bases between them. This CDR3 spans 13 amino acids. The V gene's germline CDR1 is MNHEY and CDR2 SVGEGT. CDR3 sequence (DNA): TGTGCCAGCAGTTACCCCAGTGGTAACGAGCAGTACTTC. It encodes CASSYPSGNEQYF.

The chain employs TRBV4-2 and TRBJ2-2, with 10 bases that match TRBD2. The CDR3 spans 16 residues. V lost 11 bases and J lost 4; bases outside the gene matches: 13. Germline CDR1 LGHNA, CDR2 YNFKEQ. CDR3 in DNA: TGTGCCGCAAGTAGAGCGGGGGGGCCGGGCACCGGGGAGCTGTTTTTT. Its protein product is CAASRAGGPGTGELFF.

This chain joins TRBV18 and TRBJ2-3; D might be TRBD1 (5 bases). Per germline, CDR1 KGHSH and CDR2 LQKENI. This CDR3 is 13 amino acids long. Trimming removed 6 bases at V and 2 bases at J, with 9 bases between. As DNA, the CDR3 is TGTGCCAGCTCCCCCAGGGCCACAGATACGCAGTATTTT. Protein: CASSPRATDTQYF.

This sequence joins TRBV7-7 and TRBJ2-3; D may be TRBD2 (5 bases). Germline CDR1 SSHAT, CDR2 FNYEAQ (reference sequence). The CDR3 spans 15 residues. V lost 5 bases and J 1 base, leaving 13 bases between the germline ends. As DNA, the CDR3 is TGTGCCAGCAGCGTCGGGGTAGCCCGCACAGATACGCAGTATTTT. Amino acid sequence: CASSVGVARTDTQYF.

The chain carries TRBV11-2 and TRBJ2-3; TRBD2 might be the D (6 bases). V was shortened by 2 bases and J by 2 bases, with 14 bases between the two germline ends. In germline, CDR1 is SGHAT, CDR2 FQNNGV. The CDR3 is made up of 16 amino acids. The CDR3 loop is CASSLLSGGFTDTQYF. The CDR3 DNA sequence: TGTGCCAGCAGCTTACTCAGTGGAGGGTTCACAGATACGCAGTATTTT.

This chain uses TRBV9 with TRBJ1-6, with a possible D match to TRBD1 (5 bases). Per the germline V gene, CDR1 is SGDLS and CDR2 is YYNGEE. Trimming took 2 bases from V and 7 from J, leaving 16 bases between them. CDR3 length: 16 residues. CDR3 nucleotides: TGTGCCAGCAGCGTTGATCCCTGGACATCGAATTCACCCCTCCACTTT. Translation: CASSVDPWTSNSPLHF.

This clone was seen a few times. This rearrangement joins TRBV3-1 (or the pseudogene TRBV3-2) to TRBJ1-2; 7 nucleotides agree with TRBD1. The CDR3 runs 16 residues. After removal of 4 bases from V and 4 bases from J, the junction contained 12 bases not matched to a gene. In germline, CDR1 is LGHDT, CDR2 YNNKEL (reference sequence). DNA for the CDR3: TGTGCCAGCAGCCCGGACTTCCAGGGGGTCGGCTATGGCTACACCTTC. Protein product: CASSPDFQGVGYGYTF.

The rearrangement joins TRBV5-4 to TRBJ2-4; possibly TRBD2 for D (5 bases). V lost 0 bases to trimming and J lost 3 bases, with 13 bases between them. Germline CDR1 reads SGHNT; CDR2 reads YYREEE (reference sequence). This CDR3 is 16 amino acids long. The CDR3 bases are TGTGCCAGCAGCTTGGGGCCGCGGGTAGGCAAAAACATTCAGTACTTC. This sequence encodes CASSLGPRVGKNIQYF.

The chain couples TRBV20-1 to TRBJ2-1; tentatively, D is TRBD2 (6 bases). Germline lookup yields CDR1 DFQATT and CDR2 SNEGSKA (reference sequence). This CDR3 has 10 residues. V shed 5 bases and J shed 7 bases, with 6 bases lying between them. The CDR3 region is CSAGTNEQFF. For the CDR3, the DNA is TGCAGTGCTGGGACTAATGAGCAGTTCTTC.

The V and J genes are TRBV2 and TRBJ2-1; D is unresolved. The V end lost 5 bases, the J end lost 5 bases, and 7 bases lay between the germline ends. Per the germline V gene, CDR1 is SNHLY and CDR2 is FYNNEI. This CDR3 has 12 amino acids. The CDR3 loop is CASSRLDNEQFF. CDR3 DNA: TGTGCCAGCAGTCGACTCGACAATGAGCAGTTCTTC.

The chain employs TRBV7-2 and TRBJ1-1; 8 nucleotides line up with TRBD1. The ends lost 5 bases at V and 5 bases at J; junction bases unmatched: 7. In germline, CDR1 is SGHTA, CDR2 FQGNSA. This CDR3 has 14 residues. CDR3 loop: CASSLQGAWTEAFF. The CDR3 DNA is TGTGCCAGCAGCCTCCAGGGGGCGTGGACTGAAGCTTTCTTT. The full variable domain, rest sourced from reference TRBV7-2 and TRBJ1-1, is GAGVSQSPSNKVTEKGKDVELRCDPISGHTALYWYRQSLGQGLEFLIYFQGNSAPDKSGLPSDRFSAERTGGSVSTLTIQRTQQEDSAVYLCASSLQGAWTEAFFGQGTRLTVV.

This clone was seen once. The J gene is TRBJ1-1, the V gene TRBV24-1; maybe TRBD1 (5 bases). Germline V CDR1 and CDR2: KGHDR, SFDVKD. There are 12 residues in the CDR3. The V end was cut by 4 bases, the J end by 9 bases, with 11 bases between. CDR3 sequence reads: CATSDPTEKAFF. CDR3 in DNA: TGTGCCACCAGTGACCCGACAGAAAAAGCTTTCTTT.

This chain joins TRBV5-8 and TRBJ2-5, with 10 bases that match TRBD1. CDR1 and CDR2 from the germline V gene are SGHTS and YDEGEE. The CDR3 sequence is 16 residues long. V shed 4 bases and J 0 bases; nucleotides not matched to a gene: 6. Written as DNA, the CDR3 is TGTGCCAGCAGCAAAGGGACAGGGGATAACCAAGAGACCCAGTACTTC. It yields the protein CASSKGTGDNQETQYF.

This chain connects TRBV5-4 to TRBJ1-4; 7 bases align to TRBD1. The CDR3 is 15 amino acids. Germline values: CDR1 SGHNT, CDR2 YYREEE (reference sequence). Trimming at V came to 3 bases and at J to 4 bases, leaving 6 bases not matched to a gene. For the CDR3, the DNA is TGTGCCAGCAGCTCCGGGACAGACCTTAATGAAAAACTGTTTTTT. The encoded protein is CASSSGTDLNEKLFF.

This clone occurred once. The chain joins TRBV5-1 to TRBJ2-7; 11 bases line up with TRBD1. V lost 0 bases, J lost 7 bases, and 6 bases stayed unmatched. Germline CDR1 is SGHRS and CDR2 is YFSETQ. CDR3 length equals 15 residues. The CDR3 reads CASSLALGQGGEQYF. As DNA, the CDR3 is TGCGCCAGCAGCTTGGCGCTGGGACAGGGGGGAGAGCAGTACTTC.

The rearrangement uses TRBV9 and TRBJ2-5; 8 bases agree with TRBD1. The CDR3 runs to 13 residues. The trim removed 4 bases at V and 2 bases at J, leaving 1 base unmatched. Germline V CDR1 and CDR2: SGDLS, YYNGEE. In DNA form, the CDR3 reads TGTGCCAGCAGCCGGGACAGGCAAGAGACCCAGTACTTC. Translating gives CASSRDRQETQYF.

The V and J genes are TRBV2 and TRBJ2-7, with D hard to call. Trimming removed 4 bases at V and 0 bases at J, with 10 bases between. The CDR3 totals 14 residues. Germline V gene data show CDR1 as SNHLY and CDR2 as FYNNEI. CDR3 sequence reads: CASSVTRSSYEQYF. CDR3 sequence (DNA): TGTGCCAGCAGTGTAACCAGAAGCTCCTACGAGCAGTACTTC.

The V gene is TRBV7-9, the J gene TRBJ1-1, with D possibly TRBD1 on 5 matching bases. The CDR3 consists of 15 residues. V lost 1 base to trimming and J lost 2 bases, with 11 bases between them. Germline CDR1 reads SEHNR; CDR2 reads FQNEAQ (reference sequence). CDR3 residues: CASSLVTTGNTEAFF. Written as DNA, the CDR3 is TGTGCCAGCAGCTTAGTTACCACAGGCAACACTGAAGCTTTCTTT.

The chain joins TRBV11-3 to TRBJ2-2, with unresolved D. This CDR3 region has 19 residues. The germline V and J ends were trimmed by 0 bases and 3 bases, with 20 bases remaining between them. CDR1 and CDR2 from the germline V gene are SGHNT and YENEEA. The CDR3: CASSLDQSKHIRDTGELFF. DNA for the CDR3: TGTGCCAGCAGCTTAGACCAGTCGAAACACATCCGGGACACCGGGGAGCTGTTTTTT.